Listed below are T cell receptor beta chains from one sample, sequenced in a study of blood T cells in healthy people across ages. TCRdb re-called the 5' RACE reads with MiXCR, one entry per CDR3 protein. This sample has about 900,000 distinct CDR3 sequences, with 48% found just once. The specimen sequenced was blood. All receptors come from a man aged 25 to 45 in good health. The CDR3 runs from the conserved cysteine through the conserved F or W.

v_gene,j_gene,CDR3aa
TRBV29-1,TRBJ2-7,CSVESEHPYEQYF
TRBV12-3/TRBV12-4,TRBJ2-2,CASSPSRGGASGELFF
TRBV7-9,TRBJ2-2,CASSLVLGPAGELFF
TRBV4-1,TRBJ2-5,CASSQPGGPQYF
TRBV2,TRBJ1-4,CASSPTGARNEKLFF
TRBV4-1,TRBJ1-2,CASSQGVESCFGYTF
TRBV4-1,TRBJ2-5,CASSQGYVRQETQYF
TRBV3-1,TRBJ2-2,CASSQIDRGVTGELFF
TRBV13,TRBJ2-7,CASSVSDRGYEQYF
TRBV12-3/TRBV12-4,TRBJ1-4,CASSLGMDYLPEELFF
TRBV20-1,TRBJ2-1,CSARNGGTLIDEQFF
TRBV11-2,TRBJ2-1,CASSLDLSEQFF
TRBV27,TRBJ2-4,CASRPVDEGAKNIQYF
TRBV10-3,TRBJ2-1,CAISRTSGGPSNEQFF
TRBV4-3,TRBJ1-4,CASSQDLGRGGEKLFF
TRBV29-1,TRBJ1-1,CSAKRTRGLTTEAFF
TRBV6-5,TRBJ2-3,CAGSYSRGEDTQYF
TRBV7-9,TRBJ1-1,CASSHRGENTEAFF
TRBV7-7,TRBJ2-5,CASSLVVTETQYF
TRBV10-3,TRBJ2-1,CAISQRLAGDEDEQFF
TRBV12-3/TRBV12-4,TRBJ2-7,CASSLFGEGEQYF
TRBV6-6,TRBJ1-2,CASSVGQIGRGYTF
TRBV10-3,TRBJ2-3,CAISVAAHTDTQYF
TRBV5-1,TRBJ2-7,CASRPGATYEQYF
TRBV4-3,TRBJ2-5,CASSQSTGTLFSEQYF